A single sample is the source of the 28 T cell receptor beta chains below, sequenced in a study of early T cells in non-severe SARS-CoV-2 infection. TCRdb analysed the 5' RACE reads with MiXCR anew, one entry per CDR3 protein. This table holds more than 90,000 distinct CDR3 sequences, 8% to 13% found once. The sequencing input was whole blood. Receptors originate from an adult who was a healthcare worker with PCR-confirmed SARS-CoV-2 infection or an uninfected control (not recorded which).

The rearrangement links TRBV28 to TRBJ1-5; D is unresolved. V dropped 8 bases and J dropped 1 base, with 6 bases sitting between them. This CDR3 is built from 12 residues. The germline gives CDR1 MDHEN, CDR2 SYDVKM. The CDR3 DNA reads TGTGCCAGCGGTAAGAGCAATCAGCCCCAGCATTTT. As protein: CASGKSNQPQHF.

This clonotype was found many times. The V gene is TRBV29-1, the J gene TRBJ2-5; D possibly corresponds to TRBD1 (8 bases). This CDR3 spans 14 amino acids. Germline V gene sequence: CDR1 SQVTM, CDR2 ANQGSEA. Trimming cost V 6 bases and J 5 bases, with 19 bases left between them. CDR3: CSVKRGQAGETQYF. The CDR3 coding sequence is TGCAGCGTCAAGCGGGGACAGGCAGGCGAGACCCAGTACTTC. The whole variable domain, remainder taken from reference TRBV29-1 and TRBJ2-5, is SAVISQKPSRDICQRGTSLTIQCQVDSQVTMMFWYRQQPGQSLTLIATANQGSEATYESGFVIDKFPISRPNLTFSTLTVSNMSPEDSSIYLCSVKRGQAGETQYFGPGTRLLVL.

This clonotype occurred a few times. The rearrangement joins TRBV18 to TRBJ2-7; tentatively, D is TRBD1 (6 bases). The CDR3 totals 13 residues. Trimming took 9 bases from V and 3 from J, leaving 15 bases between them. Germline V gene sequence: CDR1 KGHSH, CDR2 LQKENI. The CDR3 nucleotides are TGTGCCAGTGCCGGGACAAGACTCTACGAGCAGTACTTC. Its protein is CASAGTRLYEQYF. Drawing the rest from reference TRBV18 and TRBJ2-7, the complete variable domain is NAGVMQNPRHLVRRRGQEARLRCSPMKGHSHVYWYRQLPEEGLKFMVYLQKENIIDESGMPKERFSAEFPKEGPSILRIQQVVRGDSAAYFCASAGTRLYEQYFGPGTRLTVT.

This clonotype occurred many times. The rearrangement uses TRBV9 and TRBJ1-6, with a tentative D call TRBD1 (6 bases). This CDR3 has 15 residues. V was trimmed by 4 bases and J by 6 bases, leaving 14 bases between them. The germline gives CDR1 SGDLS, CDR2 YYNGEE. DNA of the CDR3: TGTGCCAGCAGCCAGGGGCAGGGCGGTAATTCACCCCTCCACTTT. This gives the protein CASSQGQGGNSPLHF.

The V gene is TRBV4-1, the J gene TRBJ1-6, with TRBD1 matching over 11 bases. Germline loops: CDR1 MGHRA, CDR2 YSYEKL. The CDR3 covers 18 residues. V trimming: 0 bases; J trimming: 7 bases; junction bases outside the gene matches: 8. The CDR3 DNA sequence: TGCGCCAGCAGCCAAGATGGGGGGACAGGGGGAGGAAATTCACCCCTCCACTTT. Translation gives CASSQDGGTGGGNSPLHF.

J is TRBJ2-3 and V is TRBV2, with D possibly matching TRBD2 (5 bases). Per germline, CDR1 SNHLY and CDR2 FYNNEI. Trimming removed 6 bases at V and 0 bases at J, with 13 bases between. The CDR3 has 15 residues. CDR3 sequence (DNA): TGTGCCAGCAGCAAACGGACGGGGAGCACAGATACGCAGTATTTT. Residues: CASSKRTGSTDTQYF.

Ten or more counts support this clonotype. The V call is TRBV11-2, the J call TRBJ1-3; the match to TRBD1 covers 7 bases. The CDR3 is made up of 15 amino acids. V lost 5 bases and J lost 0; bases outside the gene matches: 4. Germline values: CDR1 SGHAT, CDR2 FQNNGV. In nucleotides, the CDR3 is TGTGCCAGCAGCGGGAGGGACAGCTCTGGAAACACCATATATTTT. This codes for CASSGRDSSGNTIYF. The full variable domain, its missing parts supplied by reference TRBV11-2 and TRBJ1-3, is EAGVAQSPRYKIIEKRQSVAFWCNPISGHATLYWYQQILGQGPKLLIQFQNNGVVDDSQLPKDRFSAERLKGVDSTLKIQPAKLEDSAVYLCASSGRDSSGNTIYFGEGSWLTVV.

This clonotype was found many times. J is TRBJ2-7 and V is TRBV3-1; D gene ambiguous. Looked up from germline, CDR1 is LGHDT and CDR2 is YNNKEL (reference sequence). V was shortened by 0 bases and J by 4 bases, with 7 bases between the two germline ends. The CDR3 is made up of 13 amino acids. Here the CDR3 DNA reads TGTGCCAGCAGCCAAGATTTTGGGTACGAGCAGTACTTC. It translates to CASSQDFGYEQYF.

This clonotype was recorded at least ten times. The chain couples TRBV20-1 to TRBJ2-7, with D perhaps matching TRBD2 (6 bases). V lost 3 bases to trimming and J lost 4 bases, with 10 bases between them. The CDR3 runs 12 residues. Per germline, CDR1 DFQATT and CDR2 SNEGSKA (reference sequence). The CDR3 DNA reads TGCAGTGCTAGGGAGGGGCAGTACGAGCAGTACTTC. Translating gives CSAREGQYEQYF.

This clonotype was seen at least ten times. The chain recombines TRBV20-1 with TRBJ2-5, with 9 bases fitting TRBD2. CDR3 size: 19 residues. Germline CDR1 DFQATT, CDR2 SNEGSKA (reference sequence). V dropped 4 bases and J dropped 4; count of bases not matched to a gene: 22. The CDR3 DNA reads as TGCAGTGCTAACCCGGCTGAGGATCACTCCCTAGCGGGGAGAGAGACCCAGTACTTC. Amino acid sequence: CSANPAEDHSLAGRETQYF.

CDR3 nucleotides: TGTGCCAGCAGTGTTGGGGACACCAACTATGGCTACACCTTC. Its protein is CASSVGDTNYGYTF. V gene TRBV6-1 combines with J gene TRBJ1-2, with a tentative D call TRBD1 (6 bases). Trimming removed 4 bases at V and 2 bases at J, with 11 bases between. The CDR3 has 14 amino acids. Germline CDR1 MNHNS, CDR2 SASEGT.

CDR3 protein: CASSFPVGRKNTEAFF. CDR3 nucleotide sequence: TGTGCCAGTAGTTTCCCCGTTGGACGGAAGAACACTGAAGCTTTCTTT. The chain recombines TRBV19 with TRBJ1-1; D is undetermined. This CDR3 contains 16 residues. V lost 5 bases to trimming and J lost 1 base, with 17 bases between them. Germline CDR1 and CDR2: LNHDA and SQIVND (reference sequence).

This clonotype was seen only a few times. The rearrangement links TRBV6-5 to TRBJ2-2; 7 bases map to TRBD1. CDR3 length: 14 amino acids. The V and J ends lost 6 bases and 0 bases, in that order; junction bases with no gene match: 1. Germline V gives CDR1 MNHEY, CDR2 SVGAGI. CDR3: CASRQGPNTGELFF. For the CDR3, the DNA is TGTGCCAGCAGACAGGGGCCGAACACCGGGGAGCTGTTTTTT.

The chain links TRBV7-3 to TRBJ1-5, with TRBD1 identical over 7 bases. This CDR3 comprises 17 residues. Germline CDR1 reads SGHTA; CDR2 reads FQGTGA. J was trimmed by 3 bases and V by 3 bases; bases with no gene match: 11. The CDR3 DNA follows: TGTGCCAGCAGCTTCCCGGGAGGGGAGGGGGCCAATCAGCCCCAGCATTTT. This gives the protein CASSFPGGEGANQPQHF. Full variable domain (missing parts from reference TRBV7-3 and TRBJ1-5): GAGVSQTPSNKVTEKGKYVELRCDPISGHTALYWYRQSLGQGPEFLIYFQGTGAADDSGLPNDRFFAVRPEGSVSTLKIQRTERGDSAVYLCASSFPGGEGANQPQHFGDGTRLSIL.

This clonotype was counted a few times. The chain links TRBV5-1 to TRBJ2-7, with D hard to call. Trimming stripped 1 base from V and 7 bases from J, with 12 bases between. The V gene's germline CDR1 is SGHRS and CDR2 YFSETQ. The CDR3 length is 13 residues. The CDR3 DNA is TGCGCCAGCAGCTTGCCCCTCCAGGAGGAGCAGTACTTC. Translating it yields CASSLPLQEEQYF.

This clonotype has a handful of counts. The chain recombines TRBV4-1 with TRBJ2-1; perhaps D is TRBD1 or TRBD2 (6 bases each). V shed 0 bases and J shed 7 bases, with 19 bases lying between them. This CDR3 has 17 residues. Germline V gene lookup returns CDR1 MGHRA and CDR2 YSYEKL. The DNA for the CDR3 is TGCGCCAGCAGCCAAGATCCCGGGGGCCGAGTGGATAATGAGCAGTTCTTC. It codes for CASSQDPGGRVDNEQFF.

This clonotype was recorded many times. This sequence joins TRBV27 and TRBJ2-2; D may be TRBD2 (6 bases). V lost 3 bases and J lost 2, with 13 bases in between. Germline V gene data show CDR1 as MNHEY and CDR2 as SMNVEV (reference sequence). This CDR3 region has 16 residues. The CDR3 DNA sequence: TGTGCCAGCAGTTTGTACCTAGCGATTAACACCGGGGAGCTGTTTTTT. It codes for CASSLYLAINTGELFF.

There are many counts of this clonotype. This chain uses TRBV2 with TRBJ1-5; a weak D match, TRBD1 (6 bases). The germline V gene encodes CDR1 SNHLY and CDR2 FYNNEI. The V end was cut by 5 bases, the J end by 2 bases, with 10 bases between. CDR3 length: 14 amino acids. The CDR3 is CASSLQGRNQPQHF. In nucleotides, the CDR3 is TGTGCCAGCAGTCTGCAGGGGCGCAATCAGCCCCAGCATTTT.

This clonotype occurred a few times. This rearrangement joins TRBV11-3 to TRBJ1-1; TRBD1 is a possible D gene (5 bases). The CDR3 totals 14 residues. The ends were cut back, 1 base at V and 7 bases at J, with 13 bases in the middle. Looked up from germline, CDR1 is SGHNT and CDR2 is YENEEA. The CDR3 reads CASSLGTRANEAFF. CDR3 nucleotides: TGTGCCAGCAGCTTAGGGACACGGGCTAATGAAGCTTTCTTT.

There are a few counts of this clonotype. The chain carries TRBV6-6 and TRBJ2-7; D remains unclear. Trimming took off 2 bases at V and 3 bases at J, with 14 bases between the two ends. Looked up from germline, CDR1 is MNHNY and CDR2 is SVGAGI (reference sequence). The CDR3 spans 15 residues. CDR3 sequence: CASSYLLTENYEQYF. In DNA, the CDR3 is TGTGCCAGCAGTTACCTTTTGACTGAGAACTACGAGCAGTACTTC.

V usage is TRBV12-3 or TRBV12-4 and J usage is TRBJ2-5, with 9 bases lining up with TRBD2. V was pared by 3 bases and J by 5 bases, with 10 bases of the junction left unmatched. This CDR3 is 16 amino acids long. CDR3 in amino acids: CASSFRLAGLGETQYF. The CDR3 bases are TGTGCCAGCAGTTTCAGGCTAGCGGGGCTGGGGGAGACCCAGTACTTC.

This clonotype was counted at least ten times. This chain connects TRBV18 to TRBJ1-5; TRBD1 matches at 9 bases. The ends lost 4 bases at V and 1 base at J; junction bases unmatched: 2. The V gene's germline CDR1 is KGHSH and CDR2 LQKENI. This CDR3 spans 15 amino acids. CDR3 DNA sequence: TGTGCCAGCTCACAACAGGGGGCGAGCAATCAGCCCCAGCATTTT. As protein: CASSQQGASNQPQHF.

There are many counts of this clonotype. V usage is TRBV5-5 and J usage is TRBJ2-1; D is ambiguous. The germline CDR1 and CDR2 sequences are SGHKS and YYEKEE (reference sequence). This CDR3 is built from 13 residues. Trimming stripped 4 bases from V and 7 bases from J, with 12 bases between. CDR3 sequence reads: CASSNQGWNEQFF. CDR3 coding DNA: TGTGCCAGCAGCAATCAAGGTTGGAATGAGCAGTTCTTC.

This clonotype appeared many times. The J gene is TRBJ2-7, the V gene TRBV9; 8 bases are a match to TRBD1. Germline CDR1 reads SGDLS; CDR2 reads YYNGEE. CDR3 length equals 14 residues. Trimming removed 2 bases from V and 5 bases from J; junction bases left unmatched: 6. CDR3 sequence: CASSVDRAVDEQYF. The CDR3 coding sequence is TGTGCCAGCAGCGTGGACAGGGCAGTGGACGAGCAGTACTTC.

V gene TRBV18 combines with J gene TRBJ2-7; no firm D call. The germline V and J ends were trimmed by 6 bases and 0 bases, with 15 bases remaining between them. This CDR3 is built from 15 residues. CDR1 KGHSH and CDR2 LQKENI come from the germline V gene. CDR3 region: CASSPFSESSYEQYF. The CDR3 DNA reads TGTGCCAGCTCCCCCTTCTCGGAGAGCTCCTACGAGCAGTACTTC.

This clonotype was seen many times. This CDR3 reads CAISESLPSYNEQFF. In nucleotides, the CDR3 is TGTGCCATCAGTGAGTCACTCCCTTCCTACAATGAGCAGTTCTTC. The gene calls are TRBV10-3 and TRBJ2-1; D not resolved. Trimming left V 0 bases short and J 1 base short, with 7 bases between. Germline values: CDR1 ENHRY, CDR2 SYGVKD. The CDR3 totals 15 residues.

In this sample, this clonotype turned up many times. In nucleotides, the CDR3 is TGCAGCGTTGAGCTAGCGGGAGACTGGGATACGCAGTATTTT. Translating gives CSVELAGDWDTQYF. The V gene is TRBV29-1, the J gene TRBJ2-3; 10 nucleotides align to TRBD2. The CDR3 totals 14 residues. CDR1 and CDR2 (germline): SQVTM, ANQGSEA. V shed 3 bases, J shed 6 bases, and the junction held 6 bases outside the gene matches.

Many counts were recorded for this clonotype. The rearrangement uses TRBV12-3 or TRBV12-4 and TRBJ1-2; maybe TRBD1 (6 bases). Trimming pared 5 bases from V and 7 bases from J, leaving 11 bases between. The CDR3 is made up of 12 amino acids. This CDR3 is CASSRGGGGYTF. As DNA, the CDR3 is TGTGCCAGCAGTCGAGGGGGAGGTGGCTACACCTTC.